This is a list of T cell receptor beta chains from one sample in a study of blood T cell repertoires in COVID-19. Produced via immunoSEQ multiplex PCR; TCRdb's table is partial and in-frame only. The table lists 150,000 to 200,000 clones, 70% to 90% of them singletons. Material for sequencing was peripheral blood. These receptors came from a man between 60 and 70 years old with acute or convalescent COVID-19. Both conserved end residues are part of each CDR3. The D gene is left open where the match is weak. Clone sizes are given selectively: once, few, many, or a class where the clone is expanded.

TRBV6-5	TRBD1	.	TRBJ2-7	TGTGCCAGCCGGAGGGACAGGGAGTACGAGCAGTACTTC	CASRRDREYEQYF
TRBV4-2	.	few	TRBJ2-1	TGTGCCAGCAGCCATAGGGGGGAGCAGTTCTTC	CASSHRGEQFF
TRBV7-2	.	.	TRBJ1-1	TGTGCCAGCAGCTTATCTAGGACTGAAGCTTTCTTT	CASSLSRTEAFF
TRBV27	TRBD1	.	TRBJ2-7	TGTGCCAGCAGCATCGGGACAGGGGGCTACGAGCAGTACTTC	CASSIGTGGYEQYF
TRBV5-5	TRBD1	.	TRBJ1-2	TGTGCCAGCAGCCAGGGGGCGGACTATGGCTACACCTTC	CASSQGADYGYTF
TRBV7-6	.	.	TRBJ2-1	TGTGCCAGCAGCTTGCAAACGGGGACAACCTACAATGAGCAGTTCTTC	CASSLQTGTTYNEQFF
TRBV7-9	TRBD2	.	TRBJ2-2	TGTGCCAGCAGCTCTATTCTAGCGGGGGCCACCGGGGAGCTGTTTTTT	CASSSILAGATGELFF
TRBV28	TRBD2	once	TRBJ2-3	TGTGCCAGCAGTTTAATTGGCGGGAGTCTAACAGATACGCAGTATTTT	CASSLIGGSLTDTQYF
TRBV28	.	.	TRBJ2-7	TGTGCCAGCCAATCGGGTAGCGAGCAGTACTTC	CASQSGSEQYF
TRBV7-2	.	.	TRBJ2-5	TGTGCCAGCAGCTTTAGCAGCAAAGAGACCCAGTACTTC	CASSFSSKETQYF
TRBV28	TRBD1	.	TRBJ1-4	TGTGCCAGCAGTGGGTACCGGACAGGGGTTAATGAAAAACTGTTTTTT	CASSGYRTGVNEKLFF
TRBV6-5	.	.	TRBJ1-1	TGTGCCAGCACTCCAGGAGGTTTAACCGGAGCTTTCTTT	CASTPGGLTGAFF
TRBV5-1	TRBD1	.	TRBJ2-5	TGCGCCAGCACACCCAGACAGGGACCCCAAGAGACCCAGTACTTC	CASTPRQGPQETQYF
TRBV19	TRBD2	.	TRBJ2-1	TGTGCCAGTAGTATTGCGACTAGCGGCTTCGTAAATGAGCAGTTCTTC	CASSIATSGFVNEQFF
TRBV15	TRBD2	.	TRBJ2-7	TGTGCCACCAGCAGAGAGGTAGCGGGCGTACACGAGCAGTACTTC	CATSREVAGVHEQYF
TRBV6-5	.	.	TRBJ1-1	TGTGCCAGCAGCCTTGGGTTGGGCAGAACAACTGAAGCTTTCTTT	CASSLGLGRTTEAFF
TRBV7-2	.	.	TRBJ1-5	TGTGCCAGCAGCTTACGGGGTTGGAGCAATCAGCCCCAGCATTTT	CASSLRGWSNQPQHF
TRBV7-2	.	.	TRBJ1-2	TGTGCCAGCAGCTTAGCTTCTCTCTATGGCTACACCTTC	CASSLASLYGYTF
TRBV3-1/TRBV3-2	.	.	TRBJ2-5	TGTGCCAGCAGCCGCGGGGCCCAAGAGACCCAGTACTTC	CASSRGAQETQYF
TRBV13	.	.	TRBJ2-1	TGTGCCAGCAGCTTAGAGGAGGGTTACAATGAGCAGTTCTTC	CASSLEEGYNEQFF
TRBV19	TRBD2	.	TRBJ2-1	TGTGCCAGTAGTCCCAGCGGGAGGGCCGAAGAGCAGTTCTTC	CASSPSGRAEEQFF
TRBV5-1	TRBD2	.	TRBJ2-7	TGCGCCAGCAGCTTTCAGGGACTAGCGGGAGGGCGAGAGCAGTACTTC	CASSFQGLAGGREQYF
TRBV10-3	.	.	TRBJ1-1	TGTGCCATCAGTGTCTCAGGGGAAACTGAAGCTTTCTTT	CAISVSGETEAFF
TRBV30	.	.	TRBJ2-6	TGTGCCTGGGGAACAGGGTCTGGGGCCAACGTCCTGACTTTC	CAWGTGSGANVLTF
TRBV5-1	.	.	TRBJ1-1	TGCGCCAGCAGGGACCAGGGCGGGATGAACACTGAAGCTTTCTTT	CASRDQGGMNTEAFF
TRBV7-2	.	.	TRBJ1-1	TGTGCCAGCAGCTTAGGAGACAGGTTTGGGGAAGCTTTCTTT	CASSLGDRFGEAFF
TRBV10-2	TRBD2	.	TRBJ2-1	TGCGCCAGCAGTGAGAATAGCGGGAGGGGTGGCCATGAGCAGTTCTTC	CASSENSGRGGHEQFF
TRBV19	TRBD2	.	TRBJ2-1	TGTGCCACCCGGACTAGCGGAGCTTACAATGAGCAGTTCTTC	CATRTSGAYNEQFF
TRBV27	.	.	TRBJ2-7	TGTGCCAGCAGTTCCACAGGTAGCTCCTACGAGCAGTACTTC	CASSSTGSSYEQYF
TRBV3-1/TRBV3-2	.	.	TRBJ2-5	TGTGCCGGCAGCCCTAAAACTTCGGAGACCCAGTACTTC	CAGSPKTSETQYF
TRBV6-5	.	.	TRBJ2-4	TGTGCCAGCAGTTATTATGGGGGCCCAGCCAAAAACATTCAGTACTTC	CASSYYGGPAKNIQYF
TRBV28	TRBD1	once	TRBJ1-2	TGTGCCAGCATCAAAGTTCGGACAGGGGGCTTCAACTATGGCTACACCTTC	CASIKVRTGGFNYGYTF
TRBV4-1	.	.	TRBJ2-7	TGCGCCAGCAGCCAAGCGGAGGGCCGCTACGAGCAGTACTTC	CASSQAEGRYEQYF
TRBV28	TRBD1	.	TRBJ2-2	TGTGCCAGCAGTTTAGGGACAGCGAACACCGGGGAGCTGTTTTTT	CASSLGTANTGELFF